The 31 T cell receptor beta chains reported below all come from one sample, sequenced in a study of CD8 T cells in ankylosing spondylitis. TCRdb used MiXCR to reprocess the 5' RACE reads, holding one entry per CDR3 protein. The sample has approximately 250,000 distinct CDR3 sequences, about 30% seen once. Sequenced input: blood, either unsorted or a sorted T cell fraction (not recorded which). The receptors were sampled from a male donor with ankylosing spondylitis or in good health (not recorded which).

The J gene is TRBJ1-1, the V gene TRBV3-1; 7 nucleotides line up with TRBD1. CDR3 size: 14 residues. Germline CDR1 is LGHDT and CDR2 is YNNKEL (reference sequence). The V segment lost 6 bases and the J segment 4 bases; nucleotides outside the gene matches: 8. The CDR3 here is CASRRGRAGTEAFF. As DNA, the CDR3 is TGTGCCAGCAGGAGGGGGCGGGCGGGCACTGAAGCTTTCTTT.

This clonotype was seen a handful of times. The CDR3 DNA reads as TGCAGTGCTCCGCACATAGCGGGGGAACACTACAATGAGCAGTTCTTC. Protein product: CSAPHIAGEHYNEQFF. The chain couples TRBV20-1 to TRBJ2-1; TRBD2 aligns across 9 bases. This CDR3 contains 16 residues. V was clipped by 5 bases and J by 3 bases; unmatched bases: 11. Germline V gene data show CDR1 as DFQATT and CDR2 as SNEGSKA (reference sequence).

V and J are TRBV20-1 and TRBJ2-1, with 8 bases matching TRBD2. The CDR3 runs to 16 residues. Unmatched junction bases numbered 10, after V lost 1 base and J lost 5 bases. Germline V gene sequence: CDR1 DFQATT, CDR2 SNEGSKA (reference sequence). The CDR3 reads CSARAGGGLPHNEQFF. In DNA form, the CDR3 reads TGCAGTGCTAGAGCCGGCGGGGGGCTCCCACACAATGAGCAGTTCTTC.

The chain joins TRBV10-2 to TRBJ1-2; TRBD1 agrees at 7 bases. The CDR3 length is 16 residues. V lost 0 bases, J lost 3 bases, and 7 bases stayed unmatched. Germline CDR1 reads WSHSY; CDR2 reads SAAADI. CDR3 amino acids: CASSESEGGEDYGYTF. In nucleotides, the CDR3 is TGCGCCAGCAGTGAGTCCGAAGGGGGCGAGGACTATGGCTACACCTTC.

This sequence joins TRBV7-6 and TRBJ1-1; TRBD1 might be the D (6 bases). Per the germline V gene, CDR1 is SGHVS and CDR2 is FNYEAQ. V lost 5 bases, J lost 1 base, and 14 bases lay in between. CDR3 length equals 15 residues. Written as DNA, the CDR3 is TGTGCCAGCAGCCCGGGGACAAATGGGAACACTGAAGCTTTCTTT. Translation gives CASSPGTNGNTEAFF.

The chain recombines TRBV18 with TRBJ1-1; no reliable D call. Germline V gene lookup returns CDR1 KGHSH and CDR2 LQKENI. V lost 0 bases to trimming and J lost 6 bases, with 11 bases between them. The CDR3 has 14 amino acids. CDR3 amino acids: CASSPPGRRAEAFF. CDR3 bases: TGTGCCAGCTCACCACCAGGGCGAAGAGCTGAAGCTTTCTTT.

This clonotype was seen only a few times. The V call is TRBV10-3, the J call TRBJ1-2; D may be TRBD1 (6 bases). The V and J ends lost 4 bases and 2 bases respectively, with 11 bases between them. The CDR3 totals 14 residues. CDR1 ENHRY and CDR2 SYGVKD come from the germline V gene. CDR3 in DNA: TGTGCCATCAGTGGTTCGGGGACAAACTATGGCTACACCTTC. Translating it yields CAISGSGTNYGYTF.

The chain employs TRBV20-1 and TRBJ2-3; D is unresolved. Looked up from germline, CDR1 is DFQATT and CDR2 is SNEGSKA (reference sequence). The V end was cut by 8 bases, the J end by 7 bases, with 10 bases between. CDR3 length: 10 residues. This CDR3 reads CSTETHTQYF. The CDR3 region has the DNA TGCAGTACAGAGACTCATACGCAGTATTTT.

This chain joins TRBV12-3 or TRBV12-4 and TRBJ2-1, with TRBD2 matching over 15 bases. The CDR3 length is 15 residues. Germline trimming cut 9 bases from V and 9 bases from J; bases unmatched to any gene: 9. This CDR3 is CASGLAGGPGGEQFF. The CDR3 DNA reads as TGTGCCAGTGGACTAGCGGGGGGGCCAGGCGGTGAGCAGTTCTTC.

This chain joins TRBV7-9 and TRBJ2-3, with unresolved D. V lost 2 bases and J 8 bases, leaving 11 bases between the germline ends. The CDR3 has 13 amino acids. CDR1 and CDR2 from the germline V gene are SEHNR and FQNEAQ (reference sequence). The CDR3 reads CASSLLMGGTQYF. The CDR3 DNA is TGTGCCAGCAGCTTATTGATGGGTGGTACGCAGTATTTT.

The V gene is TRBV29-1, the J gene TRBJ2-3, with a possible D match to TRBD2 (5 bases). The ends were cut back, 3 bases at V and 1 base at J, with 20 bases in the middle. Germline loops: CDR1 SQVTM, CDR2 ANQGSEA. The CDR3 totals 17 residues. CDR3: CSVEVRRMAVGTDTQYF. The CDR3 DNA reads TGCAGCGTTGAGGTCCGGAGGATGGCCGTGGGCACAGATACGCAGTATTTT.

This clonotype was detected only a few times. The chain links TRBV12-3 or TRBV12-4 to TRBJ2-1; D is unresolved. This CDR3 has 12 residues. Between the trimmed V and J ends, which lost 5 bases and 7 bases, there was a span of 9 bases. The CDR3: CASSNDVNEQFF. The DNA for the CDR3 is TGTGCCAGCAGTAACGACGTAAATGAGCAGTTCTTC.

V is TRBV7-2 and J is TRBJ2-3; D not certain. The V end was cut by 3 bases, the J end by 4 bases, with 8 bases between. This CDR3 has 13 amino acids. CDR1 and CDR2 from the germline V gene are SGHTA and FQGNSA. The chain's CDR3 is CASSFLGPDTQYF. For the CDR3, the DNA is TGTGCCAGCAGCTTCCTAGGACCAGATACGCAGTATTTT.

This clonotype has a handful of counts. The chain links TRBV5-1 to TRBJ2-1, with D perhaps matching TRBD2 (6 bases). The CDR3 contains 14 residues. Germline CDR1 reads SGHRS; CDR2 reads YFSETQ. The V end was cut by 6 bases, the J end by 4 bases, with 14 bases between. The DNA of the CDR3 is TGCGCCAGCACCAACCTCGGGGGTTACAATGAGCAGTTCTTC. Translation: CASTNLGGYNEQFF. The entire variable domain, with the rest obtained from reference TRBV5-1 and TRBJ2-1, is as follows: KAGVTQTPRYLIKTRGQQVTLSCSPISGHRSVSWYQQTPGQGLQFLFEYFSETQRNKGNFPGRFSGRQFSNSRSEMNVSTLELGDSALYLCASTNLGGYNEQFFGPGTRLTVL.

The V gene is TRBV7-2, the J gene TRBJ1-2; 7 bases map to TRBD1. Germline trimming cut 1 base from V and 6 bases from J; bases unmatched to any gene: 11. Germline V gene lookup returns CDR1 SGHTA and CDR2 FQGNSA. The CDR3 runs to 16 residues. The CDR3 reads CASSLDRQDRWNGYTF. CDR3 nucleotides: TGTGCCAGCAGCTTAGATCGTCAGGACAGGTGGAATGGCTACACCTTC. The whole variable domain, remainder taken from reference TRBV7-2 and TRBJ1-2, is GAGVSQSPSNKVTEKGKDVELRCDPISGHTALYWYRQSLGQGLEFLIYFQGNSAPDKSGLPSDRFSAERTGGSVSTLTIQRTQQEDSAVYLCASSLDRQDRWNGYTFGSGTRLTVV.

Worth noting for this clonotype: One end of the junction is discordant with germline, which a read error may explain. This rearrangement joins TRBV6-6 to TRBJ2-7; D is perhaps TRBD1 (5 bases). This CDR3 region has 12 residues. Germline assignment: CDR1 MNHNY and CDR2 SVGAGI (reference sequence). The CDR3 DNA follows: TGTGCCAGCAGTTCCTCAATAAGGGGCTGGGACTTC. Amino acids: CASSSSIRGWDF.

The rearrangement links TRBV20-1 to TRBJ2-1; D is perhaps TRBD2 (6 bases). The V end lost 1 base, the J end lost 4 bases, and 17 bases lay between the germline ends. CDR3 size: 16 residues. From germline, CDR1 is DFQATT and CDR2 SNEGSKA (reference sequence). CDR3 nucleotide sequence: TGCAGTGCTAGAGTTCAAGCGGGTTTTTCTTACAATGAGCAGTTCTTC. Its translation is CSARVQAGFSYNEQFF.

The CDR3: CASSHLNTPASNYF. The CDR3 region has the DNA TGTGCCAGCAGTCACCTTAACACTCCAGCCTCCAATTACTTC. J is TRBJ2-7 and V is TRBV7-2, with unresolved D. V was cut by 6 bases and J by 13 bases, with 25 bases left in between. The germline V gene encodes CDR1 SGHTA and CDR2 FQGNSA. The CDR3 totals 14 residues.

V is TRBV4-2 and J is TRBJ1-4; unclear D gene. This CDR3 has 14 amino acids. CDR1 and CDR2 (germline): LGHNA, YNFKEQ. Trimming shortened V by 0 bases and J by 10 bases, and 12 bases separated the two germline ends. The CDR3 sequence: CASSQDRQLGKLFF. In DNA, the CDR3 is TGTGCCAGCAGCCAAGATAGGCAGCTGGGAAAACTGTTTTTT.

This chain joins TRBV10-3 and TRBJ2-3; D perhaps matches TRBD2 (7 bases). The CDR3 loop spans 14 amino acids. Germline V gives CDR1 ENHRY, CDR2 SYGVKD. The V end lost 7 bases, the J end lost 1 base, and 12 bases lay between the germline ends. CDR3 coding DNA: TGTGCCATCACACAGGGAGGGGGCACAGATACGCAGTATTTT. Encoded protein: CAITQGGGTDTQYF.

The rearrangement links TRBV11-2 to TRBJ2-5; D may correspond to TRBD1 or TRBD2 (6 bases each). Per germline, CDR1 SGHAT and CDR2 FQNNGV. Trimming removed 1 base at V and 5 bases at J, with 14 bases between. The CDR3 extends over 15 amino acids. In nucleotides, the CDR3 is TGTGCCAGCAGCTTAGGGGGGCGAGGAGGGGAGACCCAGTACTTC. Translation: CASSLGGRGGETQYF.

This chain uses TRBV3-1 with TRBJ2-1, with D tentatively TRBD2 (6 bases). Trimming left V 4 bases short and J 15 bases short, with 28 bases between. Germline V gene sequence: CDR1 LGHDT, CDR2 YNNKEL (reference sequence). The CDR3 loop spans 16 amino acids. The CDR3 protein is CASSPPKAGGGTGTFF. CDR3 bases: TGTGCCAGCAGCCCACCGAAAGCAGGCGGCGGGACTGGGACGTTCTTC.

This clonotype turned up a few times. V usage is TRBV12-3 or TRBV12-4 and J usage is TRBJ2-5; 12 positions match TRBD2. V trimming: 2 bases; J trimming: 5 bases; junction bases outside the gene matches: 3. The CDR3 has 15 amino acids. Written as DNA, the CDR3 is TGTGCCAGCAGTTTAATCGGGACTAGCGGGGAGACCCAGTACTTC. It specifies CASSLIGTSGETQYF.

This clonotype was observed a few times. The rearrangement links TRBV5-4 to TRBJ2-5, with D unclear. The CDR3 has 15 residues. The V and J ends lost 3 bases and 4 bases respectively, with 16 bases between them. Germline V gene lookup returns CDR1 SGHNT and CDR2 YYREEE (reference sequence). CDR3 sequence reads: CASSWMGTLGETQYF. Here the CDR3 DNA reads TGTGCCAGCAGCTGGATGGGCACCCTGGGAGAGACCCAGTACTTC.

This clonotype was observed a few times. V usage is TRBV9 and J usage is TRBJ2-5; no definite D call. Deletions cut 3 bases from V and 3 bases from J, with 9 bases between. Germline-derived CDR1 and CDR2 are SGDLS and YYNGEE. This CDR3 comprises 13 residues. The CDR3 nucleotides read TGTGCCAGCAGCGACGGATTTGAAGAGACCCAGTACTTC. Its translation: CASSDGFEETQYF.

This clonotype was found a few times. V usage is TRBV29-1 and J usage is TRBJ2-3; TRBD1 agrees at 8 bases. The CDR3 length is 14 residues. Germline V lookup: CDR1 SQVTM, CDR2 ANQGSEA. The V gene end was trimmed by 3 bases and the J gene end by 2 bases; junction bases not matched to a gene: 4. The CDR3 loop is CSVDKDRVTDTQYF. In DNA form, the CDR3 reads TGCAGCGTTGATAAGGACAGGGTCACAGATACGCAGTATTTT.

This chain joins TRBV9 and TRBJ2-7; 12 positions agree with TRBD2. After removal of 4 bases from V and 2 bases from J, the junction contained 4 bases not matched to a gene. This CDR3 contains 15 residues. Germline CDR1 is SGDLS and CDR2 is YYNGEE. CDR3 loop: CASSPTSGGPYEQYF. The CDR3 nucleotides read TGTGCCAGCAGCCCCACTAGCGGGGGGCCCTACGAGCAGTACTTC.

The chain combines TRBV7-8 with TRBJ1-2; D is possibly TRBD1 (5 bases). The CDR3 extends over 13 amino acids. Germline CDR1 is SGHVS and CDR2 is FQNEAQ. V gave up 5 bases and J gave up 8 bases, with 15 bases separating them. Here the CDR3 DNA reads TGTGCCAGCAGCCCCCGGGGGGGACGCGGCTACACCTTC. Protein product: CASSPRGGRGYTF.

Only a few counts were recorded for this clonotype. The chain recombines TRBV7-2 with TRBJ1-2; no clear D. The V end lost 8 bases, the J end lost 3 bases, and 13 bases lay between the germline ends. The CDR3 consists of 13 residues. Germline CDR1 reads SGHTA; CDR2 reads FQGNSA. Here the CDR3 reads CASPETVDYGYTF. The CDR3 coding sequence is TGTGCCAGCCCGGAGACGGTGGACTATGGCTACACCTTC.

This clonotype was counted only a few times. The CDR3 loop is CASSLEGPNTEAFF. CDR3 DNA: TGCGCCAGCAGCTTAGAGGGACCGAACACTGAAGCTTTCTTT. The gene calls are TRBV5-1 and TRBJ1-1, with D possibly TRBD1 on 5 matching bases. With 2 bases removed from V and 1 base from J, the gap between germline ends came to 9 bases. Germline CDR1 reads SGHRS; CDR2 reads YFSETQ. The CDR3 has 14 amino acids.

V gene TRBV15 combines with J gene TRBJ2-7; TRBD2 might be the D (5 bases). Germline CDR1 is LNHNV and CDR2 is YYDKDF (reference sequence). V was clipped by 0 bases and J by 3 bases, with 9 bases between them. The CDR3 has 14 residues. CDR3 sequence reads: CATSRDRGSYEQYF. CDR3 in DNA: TGTGCCACCAGCAGAGATCGGGGTAGCTACGAGCAGTACTTC.